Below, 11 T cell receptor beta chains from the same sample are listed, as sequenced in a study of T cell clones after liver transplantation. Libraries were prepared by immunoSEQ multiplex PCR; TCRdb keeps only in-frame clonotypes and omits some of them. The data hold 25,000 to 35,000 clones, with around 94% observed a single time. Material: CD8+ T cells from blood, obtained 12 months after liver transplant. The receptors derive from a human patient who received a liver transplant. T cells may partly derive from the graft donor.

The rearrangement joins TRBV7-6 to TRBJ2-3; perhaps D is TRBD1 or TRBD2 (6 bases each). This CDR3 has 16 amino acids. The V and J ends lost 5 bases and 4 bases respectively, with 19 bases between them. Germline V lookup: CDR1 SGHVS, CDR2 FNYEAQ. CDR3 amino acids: CASSPGAVVLSDTQYF. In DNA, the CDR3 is TGTGCCAGCAGCCCGGGGGCCGTTGTACTCTCAGATACGCAGTATTTT.

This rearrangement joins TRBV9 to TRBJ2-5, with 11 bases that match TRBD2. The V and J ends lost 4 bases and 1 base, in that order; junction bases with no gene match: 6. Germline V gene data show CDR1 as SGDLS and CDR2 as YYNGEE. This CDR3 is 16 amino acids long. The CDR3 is CASSPGTSGPQETQYF. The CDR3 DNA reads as TGTGCCAGCAGCCCGGGGACTAGCGGACCCCAAGAGACCCAGTACTTC.

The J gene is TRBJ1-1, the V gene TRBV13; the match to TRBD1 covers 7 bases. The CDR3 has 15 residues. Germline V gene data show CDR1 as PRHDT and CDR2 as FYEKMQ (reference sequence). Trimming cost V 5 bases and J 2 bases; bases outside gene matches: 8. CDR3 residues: CASSRWTGANTEAFF. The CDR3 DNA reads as TGTGCCAGCAGCCGATGGACAGGCGCAAACACTGAAGCTTTCTTT.

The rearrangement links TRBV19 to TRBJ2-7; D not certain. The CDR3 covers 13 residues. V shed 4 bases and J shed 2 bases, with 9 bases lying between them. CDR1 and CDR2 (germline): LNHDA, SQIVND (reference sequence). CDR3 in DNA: TGTGCCAGTAGTACAGGATTCACCTACGAGCAGTACTTC. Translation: CASSTGFTYEQYF.

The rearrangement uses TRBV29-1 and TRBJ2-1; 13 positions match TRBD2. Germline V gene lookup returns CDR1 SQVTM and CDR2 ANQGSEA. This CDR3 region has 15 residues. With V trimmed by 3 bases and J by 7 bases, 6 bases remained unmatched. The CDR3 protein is CSVDTSGRALNEQFF. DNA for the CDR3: TGCAGCGTTGACACTAGCGGGAGGGCGCTAAATGAGCAGTTCTTC.

CDR3 in amino acids: CARSLAGQSSGRRYNEQFF. CDR3 coding DNA: TGTGCCAGAAGCTTGGCTGGACAGTCCAGCGGGAGAAGGTACAATGAGCAGTTCTTC. J is TRBJ2-1 and V is TRBV5-3; 8 nucleotides line up with TRBD2. TRBV5-3 has ORF status, its function being uncertain. Unmatched junction bases numbered 15, after V lost 0 bases and J lost 4 bases. This CDR3 has 19 amino acids.

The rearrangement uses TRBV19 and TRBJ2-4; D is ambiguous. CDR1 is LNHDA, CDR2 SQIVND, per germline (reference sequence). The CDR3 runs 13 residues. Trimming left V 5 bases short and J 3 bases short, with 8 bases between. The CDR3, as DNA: TGTGCCAGTAGTTGGGCAGACAAAAACATTCAGTACTTC. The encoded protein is CASSWADKNIQYF. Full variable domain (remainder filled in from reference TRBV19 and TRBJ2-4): DGGITQSPKYLFRKEGQNVTLSCEQNLNHDAMYWYRQDPGQGLRLIYYSQIVNDFQKGDIAEGYSVSREKKESFPLTVTSAQKNPTAFYLCASSWADKNIQYFGAGTRLSVL.

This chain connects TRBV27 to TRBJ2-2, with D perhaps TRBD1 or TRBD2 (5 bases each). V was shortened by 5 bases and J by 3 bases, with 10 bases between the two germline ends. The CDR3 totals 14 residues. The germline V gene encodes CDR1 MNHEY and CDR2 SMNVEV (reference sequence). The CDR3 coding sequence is TGTGCCAGCAGTACCGGGACCGACACCGGGGAGCTGTTTTTT. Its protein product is CASSTGTDTGELFF.

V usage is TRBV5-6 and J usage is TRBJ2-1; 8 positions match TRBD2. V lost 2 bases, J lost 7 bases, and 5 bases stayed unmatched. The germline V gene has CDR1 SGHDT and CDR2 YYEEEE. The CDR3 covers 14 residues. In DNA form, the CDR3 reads TGTGCCAGCAGCTTCCCGACTAGCGCTAATGAGCAGTTCTTC. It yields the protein CASSFPTSANEQFF.

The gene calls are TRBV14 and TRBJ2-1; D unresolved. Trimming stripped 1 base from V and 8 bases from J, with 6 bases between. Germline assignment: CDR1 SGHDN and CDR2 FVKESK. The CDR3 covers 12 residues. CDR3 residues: CASSQAGYEQFF. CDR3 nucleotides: TGTGCCAGCAGCCAAGCTGGGTATGAGCAGTTCTTC. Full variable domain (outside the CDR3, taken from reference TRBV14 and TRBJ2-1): EAGVTQFPSHSVIEKGQTVTLRCDPISGHDNLYWYRRVMGKEIKFLLHFVKESKQDESGMPNNRFLAERTGGTYSTLKVQPAELEDSGVYFCASSQAGYEQFFGPGTRLTVL.

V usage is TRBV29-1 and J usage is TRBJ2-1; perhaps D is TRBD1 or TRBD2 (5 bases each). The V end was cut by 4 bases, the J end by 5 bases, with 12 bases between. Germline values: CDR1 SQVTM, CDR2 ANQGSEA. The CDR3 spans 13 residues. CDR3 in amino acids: CSVVGRENNEQFF. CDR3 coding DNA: TGCAGCGTTGTTGGCAGGGAGAACAATGAGCAGTTCTTC.